The 5 T cell receptor beta chains below all came from one sample that was sequenced in a study of CD8 T cells in ankylosing spondylitis. A single record per CDR3 protein comes from TCRdb applying MiXCR to the 5' RACE reads. The sample holds hundreds of thousands of distinct CDR3 sequences, 20% to 30% seen once. The specimen sequenced was blood, either unsorted or a sorted T cell fraction (not recorded which). The source of these receptors is a male donor with ankylosing spondylitis or in good health (not recorded which).

V gene TRBV12-3 or TRBV12-4 combines with J gene TRBJ2-5; TRBD2 might be the D (5 bases). Trimming took off 6 bases at V and 7 bases at J, with 9 bases between the two ends. The CDR3 covers 11 residues. The CDR3, as DNA: TGTGCCAGCAGCCGCCGGGGGACCCAGTACTTC. Its translation: CASSRRGTQYF.

The table lists this clonotype with many counts. The chain links TRBV4-3 to TRBJ1-5; D uncertain. V was cut by 0 bases and J by 1 base, with 7 bases left in between. The CDR3 has 15 residues. The germline V gene has CDR1 LGHNA and CDR2 YSLEER. The CDR3 loop is CASSQDGKSNQPQHF. CDR3 bases: TGCGCCAGCAGCCAAGATGGGAAGAGCAATCAGCCCCAGCATTTT.

Concerning this clonotype: This clone may be a read error of a much larger clone one base away. V gene TRBV20-1 combines with J gene TRBJ2-1; D gene uncertain. CDR3 length: 11 amino acids. Germline CDR1 reads DFQATT; CDR2 reads SNEGSKA (reference sequence). The CDR3 DNA sequence: TGCAGTGCTAGAGGGACCAATGGGCAGTTCTTC. Amino acids: CSARGTNGQFF.

This clonotype was counted ten times or more. J is TRBJ2-5 and V is TRBV29-1, with D tentatively TRBD1 (6 bases). Trimming cost V 2 bases and J 4 bases, with 14 bases left between them. The CDR3 contains 14 residues. Germline CDR1 SQVTM, CDR2 ANQGSEA. CDR3 in amino acids: CSVEPGQRGETQYF. The CDR3 DNA is TGCAGCGTTGAACCGGGACAAAGGGGAGAGACCCAGTACTTC.

This clonotype was detected only a few times. The chain uses TRBV29-1 and TRBJ2-5; TRBD2 agrees at 12 bases. There are 16 residues in the CDR3. Germline lookup yields CDR1 SQVTM and CDR2 ANQGSEA. Losses at the gene ends were 2 bases for V and 1 base for J; bases not matched to a gene: 5. The DNA for the CDR3 is TGCAGCGTTGAACCCGGACTAGCGGGGACCCAAGAGACCCAGTACTTC. Translated, it gives CSVEPGLAGTQETQYF.